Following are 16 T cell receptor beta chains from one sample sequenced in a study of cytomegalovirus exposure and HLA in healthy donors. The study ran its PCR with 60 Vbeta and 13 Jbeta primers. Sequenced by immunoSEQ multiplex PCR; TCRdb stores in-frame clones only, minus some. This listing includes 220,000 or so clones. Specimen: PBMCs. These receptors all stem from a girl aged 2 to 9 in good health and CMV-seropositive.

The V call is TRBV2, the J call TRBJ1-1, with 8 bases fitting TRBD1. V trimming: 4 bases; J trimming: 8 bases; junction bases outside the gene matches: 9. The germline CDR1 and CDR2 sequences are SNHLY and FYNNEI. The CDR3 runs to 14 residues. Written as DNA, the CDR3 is TGTGCCAGCAGTGGGACAGGGTCCAGTGTAGAAGCTTTCTTT. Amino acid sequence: CASSGTGSSVEAFF.

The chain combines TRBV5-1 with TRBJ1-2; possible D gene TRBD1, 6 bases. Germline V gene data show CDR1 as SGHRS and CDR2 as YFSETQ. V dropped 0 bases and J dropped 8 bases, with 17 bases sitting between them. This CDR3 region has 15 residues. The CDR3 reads CASSLALGARRGYTF. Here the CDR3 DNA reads TGCGCCAGCAGCTTGGCCTTGGGGGCCCGAAGGGGCTACACCTTC.

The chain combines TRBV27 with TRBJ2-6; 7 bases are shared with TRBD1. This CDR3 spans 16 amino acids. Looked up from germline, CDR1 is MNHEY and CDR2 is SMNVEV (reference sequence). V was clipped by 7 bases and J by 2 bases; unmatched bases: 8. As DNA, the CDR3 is TGTGCCAGCATCGGGACAGATGGAACTGGGGCCAACGTCCTGACTTTC. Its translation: CASIGTDGTGANVLTF.

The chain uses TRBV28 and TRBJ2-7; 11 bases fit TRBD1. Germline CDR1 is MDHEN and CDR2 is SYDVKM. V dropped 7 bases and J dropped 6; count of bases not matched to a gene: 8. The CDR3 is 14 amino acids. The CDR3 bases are TGTGCCAGCAACCTACCTGGGACAGGGGGCGAGCAGTACTTC. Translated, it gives CASNLPGTGGEQYF.

CDR3 amino acids: CASSSREVSYEQYF. The DNA for the CDR3 is TGTGCCAGCAGCTCTCGGGAGGTCTCCTACGAGCAGTACTTC. The chain employs TRBV13 and TRBJ2-7; 7 bases are shared with TRBD2. Losses at the gene ends were 4 bases for V and 0 bases for J; bases not matched to a gene: 3. The CDR3 sequence is 14 residues long. Looked up from germline, CDR1 is PRHDT and CDR2 is FYEKMQ (reference sequence).

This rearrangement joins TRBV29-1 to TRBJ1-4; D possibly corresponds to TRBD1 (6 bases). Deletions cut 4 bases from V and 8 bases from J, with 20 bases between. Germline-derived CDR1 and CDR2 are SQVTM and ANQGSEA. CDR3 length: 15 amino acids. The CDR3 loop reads CSVADRLYWGEKLFF. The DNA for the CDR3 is TGCAGCGTTGCGGACAGACTTTACTGGGGGGAAAAACTGTTTTTT.

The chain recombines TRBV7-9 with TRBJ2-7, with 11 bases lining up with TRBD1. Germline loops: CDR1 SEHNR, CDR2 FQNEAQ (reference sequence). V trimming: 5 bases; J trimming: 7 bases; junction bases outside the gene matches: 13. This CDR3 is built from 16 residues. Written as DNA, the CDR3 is TGTGCCAGCAGCCCCTCCTGGACAGGGGGCTTGGGGGAGCAGTACTTC. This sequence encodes CASSPSWTGGLGEQYF.

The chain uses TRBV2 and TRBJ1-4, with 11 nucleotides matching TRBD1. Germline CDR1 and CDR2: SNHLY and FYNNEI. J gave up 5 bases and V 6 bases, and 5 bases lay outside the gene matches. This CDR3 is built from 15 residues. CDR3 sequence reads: CASSGQGARNEKLFF. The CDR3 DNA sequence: TGTGCCAGCAGCGGACAGGGGGCGAGGAATGAAAAACTGTTTTTT.

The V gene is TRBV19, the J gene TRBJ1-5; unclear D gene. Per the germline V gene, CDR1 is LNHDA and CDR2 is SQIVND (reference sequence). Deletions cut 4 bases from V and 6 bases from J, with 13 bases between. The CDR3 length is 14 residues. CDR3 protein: CASSNSRSGQPQHF. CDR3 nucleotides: TGTGCCAGTAGTAACTCTCGTTCGGGTCAGCCCCAGCATTTT.

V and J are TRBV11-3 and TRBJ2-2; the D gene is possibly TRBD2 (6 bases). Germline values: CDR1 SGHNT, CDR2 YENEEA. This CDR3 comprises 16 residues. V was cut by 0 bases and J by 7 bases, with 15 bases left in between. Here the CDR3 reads CASSLDGGVPNGELFF. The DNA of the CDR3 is TGTGCCAGCAGCTTAGACGGCGGGGTCCCTAACGGGGAGCTGTTTTTT.

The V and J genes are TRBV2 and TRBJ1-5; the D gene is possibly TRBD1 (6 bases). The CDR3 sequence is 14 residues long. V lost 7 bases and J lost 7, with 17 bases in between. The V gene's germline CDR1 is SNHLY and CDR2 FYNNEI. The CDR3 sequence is CASTAGQPGQPQHF. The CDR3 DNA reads TGTGCCAGCACCGCCGGACAGCCCGGGCAGCCCCAGCATTTT.

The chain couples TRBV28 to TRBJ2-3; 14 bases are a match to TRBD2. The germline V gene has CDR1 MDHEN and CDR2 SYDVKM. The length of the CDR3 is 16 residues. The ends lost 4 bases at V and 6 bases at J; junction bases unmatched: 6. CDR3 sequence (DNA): TGTGCCAGCAGTTGGGGGGGACTAGCGGGAGCCGATACGCAGTATTTT. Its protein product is CASSWGGLAGADTQYF.

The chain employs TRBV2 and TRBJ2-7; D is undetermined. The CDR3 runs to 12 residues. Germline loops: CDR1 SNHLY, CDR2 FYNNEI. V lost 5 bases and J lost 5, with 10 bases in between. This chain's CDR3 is CASSSTSNEQYF. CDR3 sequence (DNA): TGTGCCAGCAGTTCTACCTCTAACGAGCAGTACTTC.

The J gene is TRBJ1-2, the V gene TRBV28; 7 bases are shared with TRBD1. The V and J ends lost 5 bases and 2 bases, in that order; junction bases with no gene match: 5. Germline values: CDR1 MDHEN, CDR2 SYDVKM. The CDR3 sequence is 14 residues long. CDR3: CASSIQGLNYGYTF. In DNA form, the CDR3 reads TGTGCCAGCAGTATACAGGGGTTGAACTATGGCTACACCTTC.

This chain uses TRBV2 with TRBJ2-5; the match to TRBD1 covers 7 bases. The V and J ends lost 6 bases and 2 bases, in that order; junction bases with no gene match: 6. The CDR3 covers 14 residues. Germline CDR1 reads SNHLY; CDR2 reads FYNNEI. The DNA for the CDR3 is TGTGCCAGCAGAGCCGACAGGGTTCAAGAGACCCAGTACTTC. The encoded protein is CASRADRVQETQYF.

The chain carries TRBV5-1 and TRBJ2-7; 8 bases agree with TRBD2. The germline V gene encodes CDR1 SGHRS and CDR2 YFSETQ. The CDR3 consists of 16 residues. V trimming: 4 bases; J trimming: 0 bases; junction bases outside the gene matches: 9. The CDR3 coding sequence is TGCGCCAGCAGCAACCCGGGGGGGAGCCTCTCCTACGAGCAGTACTTC. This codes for CASSNPGGSLSYEQYF.